This TCR beta chain was found in a study of T cells after posttransplantation cyclophosphamide (dated by TCRdb to 2016 to 2017). Regarding the complete study: Using TRB sequencing, the study followed how the T cell repertoire rebuilt after myeloablative bone marrow transplantation with posttransplantation cyclophosphamide given as GVHD prophylaxis. Antigen receptor sequencing was done on samples from some 34 PTCy-treated patients and from approximately 15 related bone marrow donors of those patients. Blood from all 30 or so PTCy patients with 1-year posttransplant specimens was subjected to TRB sequencing. TRB sequencing was also done on up to about 3 additional blood samples from 2 to 5.2 years after transplant in 3 patients, and on pretransplant blood from several patients. TRA and TRB clonality were tightly correlated in 10 or so samples, so subsequent TCR analyses focused on TRB only. Public TRB sequences were compared against a database of over 3,600 sequences linked to responses to pathogens, tumor antigens, self-antigens and alloantigens. General conclusions and limits of the study: Across approximately 45 patients, TRB clonality was highly associated with recipient CMV seropositivity and CMV reactivation, and diversity in PTCy patients was similar to diversity in CNI/methotrexate controls. The TRB repertoires of T cells infiltrating skin or GI tract showed only limited overlap with the TRB repertoires of T cells in blood. At 1-2 months, donor-recipient similarity was low but rose over the first year, and the later blood repertoires were often dominated by donor CD8+ memory clones.

Related bone marrow donors provided peripheral blood samples on the day of marrow donation. Mononuclear cells from peripheral blood and bone marrow were separated by Ficoll-Hypaque density centrifugation and then cryopreserved. This clone was recorded at least ten times. Its cognate antigen has yet to be identified. Per-base qualities were not stored, and no clone one base away is much larger. CDR1 and CDR2 are read off the germline V gene (reference sequence) as MNHEY and SMNVEV. The CDR3 goes from the cysteine to the phenylalanine over 17 residues. The retained sequence is limited to the CDR3, 51 bases, with the frame set at the first base. The junction shows trimming of 3 bases on V and 5 bases on J, plus 22 bases between the germline ends. Genomic DNA was the input for TRB sequencing, which was run either with the immunoSEQ assay at survey resolution or with the hsTCRB kit. The study's processing was this. Initial read processing used immunoSEQ software, and repertoire analyses used the LymphoSeq R package. Clonality was computed as 1 minus normalized Shannon entropy, and a Gini coefficient was also calculated for each TRB dataset. To infer phenotypes in unsorted samples, TRB sequences from sorted subsets of the recipient or donor were mapped onto the unsorted samples of the same recipient. The clones in this table, taken by TCRdb from immuneACCESS, are in-frame only. Not every clone is retained; where verified, under half of the shortfall comes from an unresolved V gene, and the cause of the rest is unknown. The V and J calls and the clone size are those of that table, but D and trimming were determined from the DNA. The table records 20,000 to 25,000 clones for this sample, and not one of them appears only once. Of the sample, over 6.5% falls within the top ten clones.

The receptor was derived from a woman aged 55-70 years in good health, CMV-negative, and a related stem cell transplant donor. This sequence uses TRBV27 and TRBJ2-5, with the D gene call left open. Sequences were obtained from PBMCs. The CDR3 has the sequence CASSFSSARTVYETQYF. The bases are TGTGCCAGCAGTTTTTCCTCCGCCCGAACGGTTTACGAGACCCAGTACTTC.